This passage covers 21 T cell receptor beta chains from one sample sequenced in a study of blood T cell repertoires in COVID-19. TCRdb's table, derived via immunoSEQ multiplex PCR, lists solely in-frame clones and lacks some. The sample consists of roughly 38,000 clones, 84% of them appearing once. The sample was peripheral blood. The receptors derive from a man in his sixties with COVID-19, enrolled during active disease.

The rearrangement joins TRBV2 to TRBJ2-7; D gene uncertain. Germline V gene data show CDR1 as SNHLY and CDR2 as FYNNEI. CDR3 size: 14 residues. V was pared by 4 bases and J by 4 bases, with 14 bases between. In DNA, the CDR3 is TGTGCCAGCAGTGGTTTTGGAGAAAGGTACGAGCAGTACTTC. Translated, it gives CASSGFGERYEQYF. Full variable domain (rest looked up from reference TRBV2 and TRBJ2-7): EPEVTQTPSHQVTQMGQEVILRCVPISNHLYFYWYRQILGQKVEFLVSFYNNEISEKSEIFDDQFSVERPDGSNFTLKIRSTKLEDSAMYFCASSGFGERYEQYFGPGTRLTVT.

This chain links TRBV5-1 with TRBJ1-4; 7 bases map to TRBD1. Germline CDR1 reads SGHRS; CDR2 reads YFSETQ. The V gene end was trimmed by 4 bases and the J gene end by 5 bases; junction bases not matched to a gene: 8. This CDR3 has 15 residues. Here the CDR3 DNA reads TGCGCCAGCAGCCTAAGACAGGGATGGAATGAAAAACTGTTTTTT. Its protein is CASSLRQGWNEKLFF.

The rearrangement uses TRBV7-8 and TRBJ2-5, with 7 bases fitting TRBD1. V lost 1 base, J lost 5 bases, and 7 bases stayed unmatched. Germline V gene lookup returns CDR1 SGHVS and CDR2 FQNEAQ. This CDR3 is built from 15 residues. In DNA form, the CDR3 reads TGTGCCAGCAGCTTAGGGGGACAGAGGGGCGAGACCCAGTACTTC. This translates into CASSLGGQRGETQYF.

The chain recombines TRBV5-1 with TRBJ2-6, with 8 bases identical to TRBD1. The junction had 7 bases not matched to a gene; V was cut back by 4 bases and J by 4 bases. CDR3 length equals 16 residues. The V gene's germline CDR1 is SGHRS and CDR2 YFSETQ. CDR3 in amino acids: CASSPRTGSGANVLTF. The CDR3 DNA follows: TGCGCCAGCAGCCCCCGGACAGGGTCCGGGGCCAACGTCCTGACTTTC.

The chain uses TRBV5-4 and TRBJ1-2; possible D gene TRBD1, 5 bases. CDR1 and CDR2 (germline): SGHNT, YYREEE (reference sequence). The CDR3 totals 12 residues. The V and J ends lost 1 base and 5 bases respectively, with 6 bases between them. DNA for the CDR3: TGTGCCAGCAGCTTGTCAGGGTATGGCTACACCTTC. Its translation is CASSLSGYGYTF.

The CDR3 DNA reads TGCGCCAGCAGCTTGGGGCAGGCCTACTCAGAGACCCAGTACTTC. It is translated as CASSLGQAYSETQYF. The chain employs TRBV5-1 and TRBJ2-5, with no clear D. Trimming shortened V by 0 bases and J by 4 bases, and 13 bases separated the two germline ends. The germline gives CDR1 SGHRS, CDR2 YFSETQ. The CDR3 is made up of 15 amino acids.

The count of this clone is one. The chain uses TRBV5-8 and TRBJ1-6, with 8 bases that match TRBD1. J was trimmed by 1 base and V by 4 bases; bases with no gene match: 4. Germline lookup yields CDR1 SGHTS and CDR2 YDEGEE. The CDR3 is 16 amino acids. The CDR3 protein is CASSLQGASYNSPLHF. CDR3 nucleotide sequence: TGTGCCAGCAGCCTCCAGGGGGCTTCCTATAATTCACCCCTCCACTTT.

This chain uses TRBV30 with TRBJ1-5, with no clear D. Germline CDR1 and CDR2: GTSNPN and SVGIG (reference sequence). Trimming stripped 2 bases from V and 2 bases from J, with 7 bases between. This CDR3 region has 13 residues. The CDR3 nucleotides read TGTGCCTGGAGTTTAGCAGGCAATCAGCCCCAGCATTTT. Translated: CAWSLAGNQPQHF.

The rearrangement joins TRBV7-2 to TRBJ1-4; no clear D. The CDR3 has 13 residues. Germline values: CDR1 SGHTA, CDR2 FQGNSA. V was shortened by 5 bases and J by 4 bases, with 8 bases between the two germline ends. This CDR3 reads CASSQVVNEKLFF. CDR3 nucleotide sequence: TGTGCCAGCAGCCAGGTGGTTAATGAAAAACTGTTTTTT.

This chain links TRBV11-2 with TRBJ1-5; D unresolved. Trimming cost V 8 bases and J 1 base, with 9 bases left between them. The CDR3 loop spans 13 amino acids. Germline V gene sequence: CDR1 SGHAT, CDR2 FQNNGV. This CDR3 reads CASGRGSNQPQHF. CDR3 coding DNA: TGTGCCAGCGGGCGGGGAAGCAATCAGCCCCAGCATTTT.

The chain links TRBV11-2 to TRBJ2-7; 7 nucleotides line up with TRBD1. The CDR3 sequence is 14 residues long. V gave up 4 bases and J gave up 0 bases; unmatched junction bases: 3. The V gene's germline CDR1 is SGHAT and CDR2 FQNNGV. CDR3 sequence reads: CASSSWDSSYEQYF. The CDR3 coding sequence is TGTGCCAGCAGCTCATGGGACAGCTCCTACGAGCAGTACTTC.

This clone is a singleton in its sample. The chain carries TRBV5-1 and TRBJ2-2; 9 nucleotides align to TRBD1. The junction had 8 bases not matched to a gene; V was cut back by 2 bases and J by 6 bases. Germline V gene data show CDR1 as SGHRS and CDR2 as YFSETQ. The CDR3 consists of 16 residues. CDR3 residues: CASSLMGQGVAGELFF. CDR3 DNA sequence: TGCGCCAGCAGCTTAATGGGACAGGGCGTCGCCGGGGAGCTGTTTTTT.

The genes are TRBV19 and TRBJ1-6; the D gene is possibly TRBD1 (5 bases). Germline CDR1 LNHDA, CDR2 SQIVND (reference sequence). The CDR3 consists of 13 residues. V lost 5 bases and J 8 bases, leaving 10 bases between the germline ends. CDR3 sequence: CASSVTGDSPLHF. CDR3 DNA sequence: TGTGCCAGTAGTGTGACGGGGGATTCACCCCTCCACTTT.

The rearrangement links TRBV13 to TRBJ2-2; D remains ambiguous. The V end lost 0 bases, the J end lost 4 bases, and 3 bases lay between the germline ends. This CDR3 is built from 13 residues. CDR1 and CDR2 from the germline V gene are PRHDT and FYEKMQ (reference sequence). CDR3 sequence reads: CASSLGLTGELFF. The CDR3 region has the DNA TGTGCCAGCAGCTTAGGTCTCACCGGGGAGCTGTTTTTT.

The genes are TRBV6-7 and TRBJ1-5; 8 nucleotides line up with TRBD1. TRBV6-7 is treated as an ORF (open reading frame) with a function not yet certain. J gave up 5 bases and V 5 bases, and 5 bases lay outside the gene matches. The CDR3 runs to 14 residues. CDR3 protein: CASSPDREYQPQHF. The DNA of the CDR3 is TGTGCCAGCAGTCCGGACAGGGAGTATCAGCCCCAGCATTTT.

The chain is built from TRBV14 and TRBJ2-3, with D perhaps TRBD1 (5 bases). Germline assignment: CDR1 SGHDN and CDR2 FVKESK. Trimming removed 3 bases at V and 0 bases at J, with 13 bases between. The CDR3 is 16 residues long. The CDR3: CASSQYRLTSTDTQYF. The CDR3 bases are TGTGCCAGCAGCCAGTACAGGCTTACTAGCACAGATACGCAGTATTTT. Full variable domain (missing parts from reference TRBV14 and TRBJ2-3): EAGVTQFPSHSVIEKGQTVTLRCDPISGHDNLYWYRRVMGKEIKFLLHFVKESKQDESGMPNNRFLAERTGGTYSTLKVQPAELEDSGVYFCASSQYRLTSTDTQYFGPGTRLTVL.

V is TRBV5-1 and J is TRBJ2-1, with 8 positions matching TRBD1. CDR1 and CDR2 (germline): SGHRS, YFSETQ. This CDR3 has 15 amino acids. V was clipped by 0 bases and J by 1 base; unmatched bases: 0. Written as DNA, the CDR3 is TGCGCCAGCAGCTTGGGGACAGGGTCCTACAATGAGCAGTTCTTC. This gives the protein CASSLGTGSYNEQFF.

This clone was seen a single time. V is TRBV29-1 and J is TRBJ2-1; D unclear. Germline-derived CDR1 and CDR2 are SQVTM and ANQGSEA. V was pared by 5 bases and J by 3 bases, with 14 bases between. The CDR3 runs 14 residues. The CDR3 nucleotides are TGCAGCGTTTTCCCCTCCGGCGGCTACAATGAGCAGTTCTTC. This sequence encodes CSVFPSGGYNEQFF.

V gene TRBV5-1 combines with J gene TRBJ2-5; 7 bases align to TRBD1. CDR3 size: 14 residues. The germline V gene has CDR1 SGHRS and CDR2 YFSETQ. J lost 0 bases, V lost 4 bases, and 3 bases had no gene match. This chain's CDR3 is CASSQQGYQETQYF. The CDR3 DNA is TGCGCCAGCAGCCAACAGGGGTACCAAGAGACCCAGTACTTC.

The V gene is TRBV9, the J gene TRBJ1-1; 8 nucleotides match TRBD1. CDR1 and CDR2 (germline): SGDLS, YYNGEE. V lost 4 bases to trimming and J lost 4 bases; unmatched junction nucleotides: 6. The CDR3 covers 14 residues. This CDR3 is CASSFGQGGTEAFF. CDR3 coding DNA: TGTGCCAGCAGCTTCGGACAGGGCGGCACTGAAGCTTTCTTT.

This rearrangement joins TRBV30 to TRBJ1-3; 9 bases map to TRBD1. The CDR3 totals 15 residues. Germline CDR1 reads GTSNPN; CDR2 reads SVGIG (reference sequence). The trim removed 3 bases at V and 7 bases at J, leaving 10 bases unmatched. The DNA for the CDR3 is TGTGCCTGGAGCCTCACCGGGACAGGGTACAACACCATATATTTT. Translating gives CAWSLTGTGYNTIYF.